This TCR beta chain was recorded in a study of blood T cell repertoires in COVID-19. This table comes from immunoSEQ multiplex PCR, and its TCRdb copy is limited to in-frame clones, with some not included. This table has about 270,000 clones, 75% to 90% appearing once. V lost 1 base and J 0 bases, leaving 7 bases between the germline ends. Germline CDR1 reads SGHDT; CDR2 reads YYEEEE. The CDR3 is 14 residues long. The sample consisted of PBMCs or T cells enriched from blood (not recorded which). This chain links TRBV5-6 with TRBJ1-1, with D possibly matching TRBD1 (6 bases). The sequence derives from a woman under 30 who had recovered from COVID-19. As DNA, the CDR3 is TGTGCCAGCAGCTTGACAGGGATGAACACTGAAGCTTTCTTT. As protein: CASSLTGMNTEAFF.